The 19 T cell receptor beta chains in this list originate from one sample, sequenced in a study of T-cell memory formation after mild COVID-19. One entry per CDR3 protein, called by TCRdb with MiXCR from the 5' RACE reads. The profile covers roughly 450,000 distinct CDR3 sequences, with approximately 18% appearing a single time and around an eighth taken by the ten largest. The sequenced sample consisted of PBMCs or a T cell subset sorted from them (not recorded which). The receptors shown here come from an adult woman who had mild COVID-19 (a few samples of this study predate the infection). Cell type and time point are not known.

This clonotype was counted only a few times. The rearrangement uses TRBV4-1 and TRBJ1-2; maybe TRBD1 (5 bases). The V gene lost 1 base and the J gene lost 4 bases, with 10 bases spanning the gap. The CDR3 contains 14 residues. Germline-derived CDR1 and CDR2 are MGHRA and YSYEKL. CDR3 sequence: CASSQAIGTYGYTF. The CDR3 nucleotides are TGCGCCAGCAGCCAAGCGATAGGGACCTATGGCTACACCTTC.

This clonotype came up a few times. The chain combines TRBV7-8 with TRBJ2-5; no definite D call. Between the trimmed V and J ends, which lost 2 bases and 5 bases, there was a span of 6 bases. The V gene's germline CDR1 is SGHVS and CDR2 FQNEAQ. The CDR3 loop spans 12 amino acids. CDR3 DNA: TGTGCCAGCAGCTTAAAGTGGGAGACCCAGTACTTC. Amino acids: CASSLKWETQYF. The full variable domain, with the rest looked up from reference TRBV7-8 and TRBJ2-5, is GAGVSQSPRYKVAKRGQDVALRCDPISGHVSLFWYQQALGQGPEFLTYFQNEAQLDKSGLPSDRFFAERPEGSVSTLKIQRTQQEDSAVYLCASSLKWETQYFGPGTRLLVL.

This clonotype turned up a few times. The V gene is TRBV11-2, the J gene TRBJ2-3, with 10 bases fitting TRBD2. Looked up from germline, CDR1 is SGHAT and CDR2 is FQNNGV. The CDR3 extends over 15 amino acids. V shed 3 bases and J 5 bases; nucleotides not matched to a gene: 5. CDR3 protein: CASSLLAGAGDTQYF. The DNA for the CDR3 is TGTGCCAGCAGCTTGCTAGCGGGGGCGGGAGATACGCAGTATTTT.

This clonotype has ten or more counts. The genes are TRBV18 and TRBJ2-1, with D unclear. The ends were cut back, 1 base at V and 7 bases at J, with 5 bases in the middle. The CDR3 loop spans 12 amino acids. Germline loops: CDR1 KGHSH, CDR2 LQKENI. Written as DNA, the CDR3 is TGTGCCAGCTCACCACGCCTTAATGAGCAGTTCTTC. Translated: CASSPRLNEQFF.

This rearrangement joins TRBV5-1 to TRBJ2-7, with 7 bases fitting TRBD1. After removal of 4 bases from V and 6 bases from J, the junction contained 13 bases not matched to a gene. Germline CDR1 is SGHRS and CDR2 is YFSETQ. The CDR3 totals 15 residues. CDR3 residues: CASSPENSGTAEQYF. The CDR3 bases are TGCGCCAGCAGCCCGGAGAATTCGGGGACAGCCGAGCAGTACTTC.

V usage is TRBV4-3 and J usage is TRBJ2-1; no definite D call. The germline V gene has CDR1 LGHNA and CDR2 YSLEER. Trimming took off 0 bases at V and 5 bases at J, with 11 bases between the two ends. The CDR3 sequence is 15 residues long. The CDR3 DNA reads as TGCGCCAGCAGCCAAGAGGCTCGCAGGAACAATGAGCAGTTCTTC. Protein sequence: CASSQEARRNNEQFF.

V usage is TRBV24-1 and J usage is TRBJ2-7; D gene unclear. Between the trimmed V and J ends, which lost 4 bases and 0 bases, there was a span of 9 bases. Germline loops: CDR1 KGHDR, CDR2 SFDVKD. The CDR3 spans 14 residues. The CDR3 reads CATSEKGYSYEQYF. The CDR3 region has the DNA TGTGCCACCAGTGAGAAAGGGTACTCCTACGAGCAGTACTTC.

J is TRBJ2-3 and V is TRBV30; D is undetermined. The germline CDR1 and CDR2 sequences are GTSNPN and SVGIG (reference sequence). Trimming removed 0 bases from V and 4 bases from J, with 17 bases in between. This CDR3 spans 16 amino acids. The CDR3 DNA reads TGTGCCTGGAGTGTACTGTCGGCCCCCGGAGCAGATACGCAGTATTTT. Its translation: CAWSVLSAPGADTQYF.

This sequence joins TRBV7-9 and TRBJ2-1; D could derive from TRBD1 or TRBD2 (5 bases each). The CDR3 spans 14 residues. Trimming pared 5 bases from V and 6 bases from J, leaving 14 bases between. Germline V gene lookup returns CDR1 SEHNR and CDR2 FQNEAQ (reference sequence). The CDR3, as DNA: TGTGCCAGCAGCACACGGACGAGGGGCAATGAGCAGTTCTTC. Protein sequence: CASSTRTRGNEQFF.

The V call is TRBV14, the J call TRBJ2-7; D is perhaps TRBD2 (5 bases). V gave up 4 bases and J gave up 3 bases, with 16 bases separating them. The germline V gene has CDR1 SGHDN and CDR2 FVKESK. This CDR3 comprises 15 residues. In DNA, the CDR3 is TGTGCCAGCAGCCCGATCGGGCTAGCCTACTACGAGCAGTACTTC. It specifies CASSPIGLAYYEQYF.

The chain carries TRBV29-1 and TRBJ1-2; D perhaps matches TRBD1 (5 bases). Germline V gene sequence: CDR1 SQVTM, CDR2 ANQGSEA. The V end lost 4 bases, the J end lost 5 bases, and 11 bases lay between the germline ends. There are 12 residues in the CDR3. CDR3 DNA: TGCAGCGTTGCCGGGACGAATTATGGCTACACCTTC. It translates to CSVAGTNYGYTF.

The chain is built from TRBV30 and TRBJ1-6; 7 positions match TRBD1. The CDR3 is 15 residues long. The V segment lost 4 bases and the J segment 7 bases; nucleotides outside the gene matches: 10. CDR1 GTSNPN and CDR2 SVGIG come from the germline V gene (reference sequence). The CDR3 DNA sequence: TGTGCCTGGACCTCGACAGGGTTTGGGAATTCACCCCTCCACTTT. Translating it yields CAWTSTGFGNSPLHF.

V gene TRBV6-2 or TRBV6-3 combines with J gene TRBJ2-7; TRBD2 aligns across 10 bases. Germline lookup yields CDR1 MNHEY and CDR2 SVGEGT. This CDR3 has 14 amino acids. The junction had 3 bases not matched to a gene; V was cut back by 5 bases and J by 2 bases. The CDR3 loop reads CASSRLAGTYEQYF. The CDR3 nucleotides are TGTGCCAGCAGTAGACTAGCGGGTACCTACGAGCAGTACTTC.

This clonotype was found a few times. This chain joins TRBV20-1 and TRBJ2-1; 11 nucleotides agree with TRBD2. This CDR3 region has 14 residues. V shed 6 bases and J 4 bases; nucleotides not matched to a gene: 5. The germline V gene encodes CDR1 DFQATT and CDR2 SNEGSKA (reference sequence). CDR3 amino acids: CSAPGLAEYNEQFF. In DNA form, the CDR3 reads TGCAGTGCCCCGGGACTAGCGGAGTACAATGAGCAGTTCTTC.

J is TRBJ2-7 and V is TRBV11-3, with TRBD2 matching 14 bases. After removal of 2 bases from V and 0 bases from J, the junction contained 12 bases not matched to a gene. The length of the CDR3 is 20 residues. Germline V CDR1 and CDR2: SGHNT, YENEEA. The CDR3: CASSLPPGLAGEPTSYEQYF. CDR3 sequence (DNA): TGTGCCAGCAGCTTACCGCCGGGACTAGCGGGAGAGCCCACCTCCTACGAGCAGTACTTC.

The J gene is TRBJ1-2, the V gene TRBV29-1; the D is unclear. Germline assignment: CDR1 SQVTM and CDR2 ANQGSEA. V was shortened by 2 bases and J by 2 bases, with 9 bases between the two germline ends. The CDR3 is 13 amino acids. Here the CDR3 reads CSVEKDSNYGYTF. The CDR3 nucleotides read TGCAGCGTTGAAAAGGATAGCAACTATGGCTACACCTTC.

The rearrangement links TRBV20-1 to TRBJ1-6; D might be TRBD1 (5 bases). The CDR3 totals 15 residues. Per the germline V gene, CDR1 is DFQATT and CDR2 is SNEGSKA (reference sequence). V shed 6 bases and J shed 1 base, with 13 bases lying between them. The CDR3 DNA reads TGCAGTGCCCCCGGGGGGGGTTCCTATAATTCACCCCTCCACTTT. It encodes CSAPGGGSYNSPLHF.

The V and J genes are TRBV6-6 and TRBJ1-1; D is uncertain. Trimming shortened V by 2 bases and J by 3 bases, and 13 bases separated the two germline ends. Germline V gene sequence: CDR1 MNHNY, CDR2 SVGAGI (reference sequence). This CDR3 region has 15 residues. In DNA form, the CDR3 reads TGTGCCAGCAGTTACCCTACGGACCTCCACACTGAAGCTTTCTTT. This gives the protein CASSYPTDLHTEAFF.

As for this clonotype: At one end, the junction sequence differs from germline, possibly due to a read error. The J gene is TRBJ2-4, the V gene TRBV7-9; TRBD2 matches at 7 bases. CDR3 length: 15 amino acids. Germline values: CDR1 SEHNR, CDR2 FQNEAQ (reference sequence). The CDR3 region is CAGSESGVAKNIQYF. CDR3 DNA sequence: TGTGCCGGCAGCGAGAGCGGGGTAGCCAAAAACATTCAGTACTTC. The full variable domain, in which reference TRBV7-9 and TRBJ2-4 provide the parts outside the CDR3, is DTGVSQNPRHKITKRGQNVTFRCDPISEHNRLYWYRQTLGQGPEFLTYFQNEAQLEKSRLLSDRFSAERPKGSFSTLEIQRTEQGDSAMYLCAGSESGVAKNIQYFGAGTRLSVL.